The rows below give T cell receptor beta chains drawn from one sample of a study of T cells in tumors after PD-1 blockade. Produced via immunoSEQ multiplex PCR; TCRdb's table is partial and in-frame only. This sample has 10,000 to 15,000 clones; about 60% occur once, and the top ten carry roughly 28%. The sequencing here drew on tumor tissue, taken before anti-PD-1 treatment. These receptors were collected from a human donor with cutaneous squamous cell carcinoma. CDR3s include the opening cysteine and the closing phenylalanine or tryptophan. Each record gives: clone size, V gene, D gene, J gene, CDR3 protein, CDR3 DNA. The D gene is left open where the match is weak. Clone size, where shown, is once, few, many, or a class for clones that have expanded.

>few|TRBV14|.|TRBJ2-7
CASSQEGRVYEQYF
TGTGCCAGCAGCCAAGAAGGCAGAGTCTACGAGCAGTACTTC
>.|TRBV7-9|.|TRBJ1-2
CASSLAGPYGYTF
TGTGCCAGCAGCTTGGCAGGGCCCTATGGCTACACCTTC
>.|TRBV7-2|TRBD1|TRBJ1-2
CASNLAGQASGYTF
TGTGCCAGCAACCTAGCCGGACAGGCCTCTGGCTACACCTTC
>.|TRBV6-5|.|TRBJ1-2
CASIFGGTGTYTF
TGTGCCAGCATTTTTGGAGGAACTGGAACCTACACCTTC
>few|TRBV30|TRBD2|TRBJ2-1
CAWSGLAGKTYNEQFF
TGTGCCTGGAGTGGACTAGCGGGCAAAACTTACAATGAGCAGTTCTTC
>.|TRBV5-1|.|TRBJ2-3
CASSFQQGGDTQYF
TGCGCCAGCAGCTTTCAACAGGGCGGGGATACGCAGTATTTT
>.|TRBV27|TRBD2|TRBJ2-7
CASSSGLAGGPSTSEQYF
TGTGCCAGCAGCTCTGGACTAGCGGGGGGTCCCTCAACATCCGAGCAGTACTTC
>.|TRBV6-1|.|TRBJ1-2
CASSENRGFVEDGYTF
TGTGCCAGCAGTGAAAATCGGGGATTTGTGGAGGATGGCTACACCTTC
>.|TRBV6-2/TRBV6-3|.|TRBJ2-5
CASSTTRETQYF
TGTGCCAGCAGTACAACCCGGGAGACCCAGTACTTC
>.|TRBV29-1|.|TRBJ2-5
CSVGVIGAGTGETQYF
TGCAGCGTTGGGGTAATTGGGGCAGGGACCGGGGAGACCCAGTACTTC
>.|TRBV7-2|.|TRBJ2-5
CASSLVGGQETQYF
TGTGCCAGCAGCTTAGTTGGCGGCCAAGAGACCCAGTACTTC
>few|TRBV4-1|TRBD2|TRBJ2-1
CASSQDGPWTRFNEQFF
TGCGCCAGCAGCCAAGATGGGCCCTGGACTAGATTCAATGAGCAGTTCTTC
>.|TRBV11-3|.|TRBJ2-7
CASSLGGKPYEQYF
TGTGCCAGCAGCTTAGGCGGGAAACCCTACGAGCAGTACTTC
>.|TRBV7-8|TRBD2|TRBJ2-7
CASSLGGSSWYEQYF
TGTGCCAGCAGCTTAGGCGGGAGTTCTTGGTACGAGCAGTACTTC
>.|TRBV4-1|.|TRBJ2-7
CASSQDMGYREQYF
TGCGCCAGCAGCCAAGATATGGGGTATAGGGAGCAGTACTTC
>.|TRBV28|TRBD1|TRBJ1-5
CATSTGTGVNQPQHF
TGTGCGACCTCAACAGGGACAGGGGTAAATCAGCCCCAGCATTTT
>.|TRBV5-1|.|TRBJ1-1
CASRTRSGDVLTEAFF
TGCGCCAGCAGGACTCGTTCGGGGGACGTTTTGACTGAAGCTTTCTTT
>.|TRBV5-1|TRBD1|TRBJ1-3
CASSSTGVGNTIYF
TGCGCCAGCAGCTCGACAGGGGTCGGAAACACCATATATTTT
>once|TRBV12-3/TRBV12-4|.|TRBJ2-5
CASSRLAGETQYF
TGTGCCAGCAGTCGACTGGCGGGAGAGACCCAGTACTTC
>.|TRBV14|.|TRBJ1-2
CASSQDHQTAFYGYTF
TGTGCCAGCAGCCAAGATCATCAGACAGCTTTCTATGGCTACACCTTC
>.|TRBV30|TRBD2|TRBJ2-1
CAWSREGSSYNEQFF
TGTGCCTGGAGTAGGGAGGGAAGCTCCTACAATGAGCAGTTCTTC
>few|TRBV28|TRBD1|TRBJ1-6
CASSLGDRAENSPLHF
TGTGCCAGCAGTTTAGGGGACAGGGCAGAAAATTCACCCCTCCACTTT
>.|TRBV4-2|TRBD2|TRBJ2-7
CASSHHLAGESYEQYF
TGTGCCAGCAGCCACCACCTAGCGGGGGAGTCCTACGAGCAGTACTTC
>.|TRBV7-2|TRBD2|TRBJ2-7
CASSLSETGGAYEQYF
TGTGCCAGCAGCTTATCGGAAACGGGAGGTGCCTACGAGCAGTACTTC
>.|TRBV29-1|.|TRBJ2-2
CSARLIQVRNNTGELFF
TGCAGCGCCAGGTTAATCCAAGTTCGAAATAACACCGGGGAGCTGTTTTTT
>.|TRBV20-1|.|TRBJ1-2
CSASRSATYGYTF
TGCAGTGCTAGTAGGTCAGCTACATATGGCTACACCTTC
>.|TRBV27|TRBD2|TRBJ2-7
CASSLLGGSSYEQYF
TGTGCCAGCAGTTTATTGGGCGGGAGTTCCTACGAGCAGTACTTC
>.|TRBV5-6|TRBD1|TRBJ2-3
CASSSRDRGITDTQYF
TGTGCCAGCAGCTCCCGGGACAGGGGTATCACAGATACGCAGTATTTT
>.|TRBV4-1|.|TRBJ2-1
CASSQDGFGQRYNEQFF
TGCGCCAGCAGCCAAGATGGGTTTGGACAGAGATACAATGAGCAGTTCTTC
>.|TRBV27|TRBD2|TRBJ2-7
CASTGLAANYEQYF
TGTGCCAGCACGGGACTAGCGGCCAACTACGAGCAGTACTTC
>.|TRBV30|.|TRBJ1-6
CAWTGSYNSPLHF
TGTGCCTGGACAGGGTCATATAATTCACCCCTCCACTTT
>.|TRBV19|TRBD2|TRBJ2-3
CASRVSGLASTDTQYF
TGTGCCAGCAGAGTCTCGGGACTAGCGTCGACAGATACGCAGTATTTT
>.|TRBV5-6|.|TRBJ1-1
CASSLVSRRNTEAFF
TGTGCCAGCAGCTTGGTTTCTCGGAGGAACACTGAAGCTTTCTTT
>.|TRBV5-1|TRBD1|TRBJ2-7
CASSVGTGRANYEQYF
TGCGCCAGCAGCGTTGGGACAGGGAGAGCAAATTACGAGCAGTACTTC
>once|TRBV13|.|TRBJ1-1
CASRRRQVGRGAEAFF
TGTGCCAGCAGGAGACGCCAGGTGGGTAGGGGGGCTGAAGCTTTCTTT
>.|TRBV29-1|.|TRBJ1-2
CSVPRQVDKEGYGYTF
TGCAGCGTTCCTCGACAGGTGGACAAGGAGGGATATGGCTACACCTTC
>few|TRBV5-6|.|TRBJ2-5
CASCRGRETQYF
TGTGCCAGTTGTAGGGGGAGGGAGACCCAGTACTTC
>few|TRBV6-4|.|TRBJ2-1
CASATRDSDEQFF
TGTGCCAGCGCGACTAGAGACTCCGATGAGCAGTTCTTC
>.|TRBV7-9|.|TRBJ1-4
CASSAPPGNLVGEKLFF
TGTGCCAGCAGCGCCCCTCCGGGAAACCTAGTTGGGGAAAAACTGTTTTTT
>.|TRBV3-1/TRBV3-2|.|TRBJ1-6
CASSQEPINSPLHF
TGTGCTAGCAGCCAAGAACCTATTAATTCACCCCTCCACTTT
>.|TRBV5-1|.|TRBJ2-7
CASSLVEGRGEQYF
TGCGCCAGCAGCTTGGTAGAGGGCCGGGGGGAGCAGTACTTC
>.|TRBV7-9|.|TRBJ2-7
CASSKTDTISYEQYF
TGTGCCAGCAGCAAGACCGACACAATTTCCTACGAGCAGTACTTC
>.|TRBV6-1|.|TRBJ1-5
CASSELDASQPQHF
TGTGCCAGCAGTGAGCTCGATGCTTCCCAGCCCCAGCATTTT
>.|TRBV5-1|.|TRBJ2-7
CASSLQGSYEQYF
TGCGCCAGCAGCCTGCAGGGCTCCTACGAGCAGTACTTC
>.|TRBV27|TRBD2|TRBJ2-7
CASSPGGAYEQYF
TGTGCCAGCAGTCCCGGGGGGGCCTACGAGCAGTACTTC
>.|TRBV7-9|.|TRBJ1-2
CASSANRVVGYGYTF
TGTGCCAGCAGCGCAAACAGGGTGGTTGGCTATGGCTACACCTTC